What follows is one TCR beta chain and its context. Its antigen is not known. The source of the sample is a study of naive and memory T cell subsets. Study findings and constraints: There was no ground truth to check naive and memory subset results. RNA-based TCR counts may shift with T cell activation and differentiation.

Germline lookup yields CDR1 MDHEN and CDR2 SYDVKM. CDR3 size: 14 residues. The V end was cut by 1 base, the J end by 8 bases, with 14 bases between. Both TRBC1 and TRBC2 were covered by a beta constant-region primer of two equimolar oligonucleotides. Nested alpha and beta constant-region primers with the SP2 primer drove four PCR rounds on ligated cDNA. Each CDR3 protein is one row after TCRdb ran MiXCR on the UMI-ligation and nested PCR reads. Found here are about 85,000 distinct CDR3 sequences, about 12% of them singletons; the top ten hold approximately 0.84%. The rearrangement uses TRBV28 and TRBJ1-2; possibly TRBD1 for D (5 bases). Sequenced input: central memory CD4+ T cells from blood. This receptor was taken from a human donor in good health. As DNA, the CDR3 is TGTGCCAGCAGTTTATCGGGGGGACGAGGGGGCTACACCTTC. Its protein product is CASSLSGGRGGYTF.